The 27 T cell receptor beta chains below all came from one sample that was sequenced in a study of prognosis after radiotherapy for stage I lung cancer. From genomic DNA, TCR beta CDR3 was amplified by two-round multiplex PCR. The first PCR round targeted every TRBV and TRBJ gene with specific primers. MiXCR, applied by TCRdb to the multiplex PCR reads, yields one record per CDR3 protein. The sample holds fewer than 35,000 distinct CDR3 sequences, around half seen once. Sequencing used PBMCs, obtained before or after stereotactic body radiation therapy (not recorded which). The origin of the receptors is a donor at least 50 years old with non-small cell lung cancer.

This clonotype was counted a single time. V and J are TRBV6-2 or TRBV6-3 and TRBJ2-1, with a possible D match to TRBD2 (7 bases). The V end was cut by 5 bases, the J end by 8 bases, with 25 bases between. Germline CDR1 and CDR2: MNHEY and SVGEGT. The CDR3 sequence is 17 residues long. CDR3 sequence: CASSVGGPHCGVYEQFF. The CDR3 bases are TGTGCCAGCAGTGTGGGGGGGCCCCATTGTGGTGTGTATGAGCAGTTCTTC.

The sample holds a few counts of this clonotype. A much larger clone lies a single base off, so this may be a read error. The rearrangement uses TRBV3-1 and TRBJ2-1; no clear D gene. There are 16 residues in the CDR3. Germline-derived CDR1 and CDR2 are LGHDT and YNNKEL (reference sequence). V was clipped by 0 bases and J by 5 bases, with 14 bases between them. The DNA of the CDR3 is TGTGCCAGCAGCCAAGATATGGGGAACCAGGACAATGAGCAGTTCTTC. This sequence encodes CASSQDMGNQDNEQFF.

This clonotype appeared many times. This chain connects TRBV19 to TRBJ2-7; D gene ambiguous. Germline V gene data show CDR1 as LNHDA and CDR2 as SQIVND (reference sequence). The V and J ends lost 2 bases and 3 bases respectively, with 8 bases between them. CDR3 length: 13 amino acids. DNA for the CDR3: TGTGCCAGTAGTATATACCCTAACTACGAGCAGTACTTC. This codes for CASSIYPNYEQYF.

The chain links TRBV9 to TRBJ2-7, with D unclear. Trimming pared 4 bases from V and 0 bases from J, leaving 8 bases between. The germline V gene encodes CDR1 SGDLS and CDR2 YYNGEE. The CDR3 extends over 13 amino acids. This chain's CDR3 is CASSTGFSYEQYF. As DNA, the CDR3 is TGTGCCAGCAGCACCGGGTTCTCCTACGAGCAGTACTTC.

This clonotype was recorded many times. V gene TRBV11-2 combines with J gene TRBJ2-5; TRBD2 agrees at 7 bases. Looked up from germline, CDR1 is SGHAT and CDR2 is FQNNGV. The CDR3 runs to 18 residues. With 6 bases clipped from V and 2 bases from J, the junction kept 18 bases outside the gene matches. The CDR3 loop is CASRSLSGRGGGQETQYF. The CDR3 DNA reads as TGTGCCAGCAGATCCCTATCGGGGAGGGGTGGTGGACAAGAGACCCAGTACTTC.

Worth noting for this clonotype: Likely a read error: the CDR3 ends without its conserved phenylalanine or tryptophan. The V gene is TRBV2, the J gene TRBJ1-2; D remains unclear. CDR3 size: 13 residues. Germline lookup yields CDR1 SNHLY and CDR2 FYNNEI. The CDR3 nucleotides read TGTAACAGCGCGGAAGGCGCCAACTATGGCTACACCCTC. Protein sequence: CNSAEGANYGYTL.

This clonotype has a handful of counts. This clone may be a read error of a much larger clone one base away. The CDR3 DNA sequence: TGTGCCAGCAGCTTAGTCTGGAGGGGGGCGAGTGGGGAGCTGTTTTTT. It specifies CASSLVWRGASGELFF. The chain has TRBV5-6 and TRBJ2-2; D may be TRBD1 or TRBD2 (6 bases each). Looked up from germline, CDR1 is SGHDT and CDR2 is YYEEEE. The CDR3 length is 16 residues. V was cut by 2 bases and J by 8 bases, with 19 bases left in between.

This clonotype came up many times. In nucleotides, the CDR3 is TGTGCCAGCAGTAACCCGTGGGGGGGAGGCGCCGGGGAGCTGTTTTTT. This translates into CASSNPWGGGAGELFF. J is TRBJ2-2 and V is TRBV6-1; 7 nucleotides agree with TRBD2. This CDR3 has 16 amino acids. Per germline, CDR1 MNHNS and CDR2 SASEGT. V lost 5 bases and J lost 6; bases outside the gene matches: 12.

Concerning this clonotype itself: Given a much more abundant clone one base away, this may be a read error. The genes are TRBV20-1 and TRBJ1-4; D perhaps matches TRBD1 (6 bases). Germline CDR1 DFQATT, CDR2 SNEGSKA (reference sequence). This CDR3 is 10 amino acids long. Deletions cut 5 bases from V and 13 bases from J, with 11 bases between. CDR3 bases: TGCAGTGCTGGGACATGCCGACTGTTTTTT. This encodes CSAGTCRLFF.

Notes on this clonotype: Given a much more abundant clone one base away, this may be a read error. This chain uses TRBV4-3 with TRBJ2-4; 14 nucleotides match TRBD2. Germline assignment: CDR1 LGHNA and CDR2 YSLEER. The CDR3 loop spans 16 amino acids. The CDR3 region is CSSSQGTSGSRGIQYF. The CDR3 DNA follows: TGCTCCAGCAGCCAGGGGACTAGCGGGAGTCGGGGCATTCAGTACTTC.

This clonotype was picked up many times. This chain connects TRBV4-3 to TRBJ2-5, with a weak D call TRBD1 (5 bases). Deletions cut 0 bases from V and 6 bases from J, with 8 bases between. The CDR3 consists of 13 residues. CDR1 LGHNA and CDR2 YSLEER come from the germline V gene. CDR3 nucleotides: TGCGCCAGCAGCCAAGACAGGGAACAGACCCAGTACTTC. It translates to CASSQDREQTQYF.

In this sample, this clonotype turned up many times. The genes are TRBV4-1 and TRBJ2-3; D tentatively reads TRBD1 or TRBD2 (6 bases each). V dropped 0 bases and J dropped 1 base, with 17 bases sitting between them. Germline-derived CDR1 and CDR2 are MGHRA and YSYEKL. The CDR3 is made up of 18 amino acids. DNA of the CDR3: TGCGCCAGCAGCCAAGAGGGGGGCGGGCATTCCGGCACAGATACGCAGTATTTT. Its protein product is CASSQEGGGHSGTDTQYF.

This clonotype appeared many times. The chain combines TRBV27 with TRBJ2-1; tentative D call: TRBD2 (5 bases). Germline lookup yields CDR1 MNHEY and CDR2 SMNVEV (reference sequence). The CDR3 runs to 14 residues. The V end was cut by 7 bases, the J end by 7 bases, with 17 bases between. CDR3 nucleotide sequence: TGTGCCAGCATGAGGGAAAGAGGTAGTAATGAGCAGTTCTTC. This translates into CASMRERGSNEQFF.

The V and J genes are TRBV30 and TRBJ1-1, with TRBD1 matching 9 bases. In germline, CDR1 is GTSNPN, CDR2 SVGIG (reference sequence). The CDR3 covers 13 residues. V trimming: 2 bases; J trimming: 8 bases; junction bases outside the gene matches: 6. Here the CDR3 reads CAWSLTGTGEAFF. Written as DNA, the CDR3 is TGTGCCTGGAGTTTAACCGGGACAGGGGAAGCTTTCTTT.

A single count supports this clonotype. The genes are TRBV7-8 and TRBJ2-7; 7 bases line up with TRBD1. V lost 7 bases, J lost 5 bases, and 8 bases stayed unmatched. CDR3 size: 13 residues. In germline, CDR1 is SGHVS, CDR2 FQNEAQ. In DNA, the CDR3 is TGTGCCAGCATGCCGGGACAGACCGACGAGCAGTACTTC. It codes for CASMPGQTDEQYF.

This clonotype was recorded many times. V is TRBV6-1 and J is TRBJ1-5, with D perhaps TRBD1 (6 bases). This CDR3 contains 14 residues. Germline CDR1 and CDR2: MNHNS and SASEGT. V lost 6 bases and J lost 5, with 14 bases in between. The CDR3 DNA is TGTGCCAGCAGCCAAACAGGGACTGATCAGCCCCAGCATTTT. This codes for CASSQTGTDQPQHF.

By share, this clonotype ranks as medium-sized (0.01 to 0.1%). The chain uses TRBV5-1 and TRBJ2-1; 8 bases match TRBD2. The trim removed 4 bases at V and 7 bases at J, leaving 10 bases unmatched. The CDR3 spans 15 residues. Germline loops: CDR1 SGHRS, CDR2 YFSETQ. CDR3 sequence reads: CASSPLAGGSNEQFF. The CDR3 nucleotides are TGCGCCAGCAGCCCCCTCGCGGGAGGAAGTAATGAGCAGTTCTTC.

This clonotype has a count of ten or more. This chain joins TRBV7-9 and TRBJ2-3; TRBD2 aligns across 10 bases. CDR1 and CDR2 from the germline V gene are SEHNR and FQNEAQ (reference sequence). This CDR3 comprises 16 residues. The junction had 8 bases not matched to a gene; V was cut back by 4 bases and J by 4 bases. CDR3 coding DNA: TGTGCCAGCAGCTATACGGGGCTAGCGGGAGCAGATACGCAGTATTTT. It yields the protein CASSYTGLAGADTQYF.

In the case of this clonotype: A single base is all that separates this from a far larger clone, so a read error is likely. The chain employs TRBV27 and TRBJ2-1, with 8 bases fitting TRBD2. The trim removed 4 bases at V and 9 bases at J, leaving 14 bases unmatched. The CDR3 extends over 16 amino acids. Germline V gene sequence: CDR1 MNHEY, CDR2 SMNVEV (reference sequence). The CDR3 region is CASSWGLEGVRSEQFF. CDR3 coding DNA: TGTGCCAGCAGTTGGGGACTAGAGGGAGTTCGTAGTGAGCAGTTCTTC.

This rearrangement joins TRBV7-9 to TRBJ2-3, with TRBD2 matching over 7 bases. The V gene end was trimmed by 5 bases and the J gene end by 10 bases; junction bases not matched to a gene: 12. CDR1 SEHNR and CDR2 FQNEAQ come from the germline V gene (reference sequence). The CDR3 spans 14 residues. The CDR3 DNA reads as TGTGCCAGCAGCATGCTAGAGGGAGGGCCCGCGCAGTATTTT. Its translation is CASSMLEGGPAQYF.

V is TRBV30 and J is TRBJ2-1, with no clear D. V was cut by 0 bases and J by 4 bases, with 4 bases left in between. This CDR3 is built from 12 residues. The germline V gene has CDR1 GTSNPN and CDR2 SVGIG (reference sequence). The CDR3 reads CAWSVGYNEQFF. The CDR3 nucleotides read TGTGCCTGGAGTGTAGGGTACAATGAGCAGTTCTTC. Full variable domain (outside the CDR3, taken from reference TRBV30 and TRBJ2-1): SQTIHQWPATLVQPVGSPLSLECTVEGTSNPNLYWYRQAAGRGLQLLFYSVGIGQISSEVPQNLSASRPQDRQFILSSKKLLLSDSGFYLCAWSVGYNEQFFGPGTRLTVL.

The gene calls are TRBV11-2 and TRBJ2-2; the match to TRBD1 covers 7 bases. The CDR3 covers 14 residues. The V and J ends lost 4 bases and 8 bases, in that order; junction bases with no gene match: 7. Germline CDR1 reads SGHAT; CDR2 reads FQNNGV. For the CDR3, the DNA is TGTGCCAGCAGCTCCGCACAGGGGCGAGGGGAGCTGTTTTTT. It yields the protein CASSSAQGRGELFF.

The chain has TRBV20-1 and TRBJ2-7, with 7 bases matching TRBD2. The V segment lost 0 bases and the J segment 6 bases; nucleotides outside the gene matches: 8. In germline, CDR1 is DFQATT, CDR2 SNEGSKA (reference sequence). The CDR3 extends over 14 amino acids. The CDR3 nucleotides are TGCAGTGCTAGAGATAGAAGCGGGAATACCGAGCAGTACTTC. Amino acids: CSARDRSGNTEQYF.

This CDR3 is CASSDRDTGGYTF. In DNA, the CDR3 is TGTGCCAGCAGTGACAGGGACACCGGTGGCTACACCTTC. The chain is built from TRBV6-4 and TRBJ1-2, with a weak D call TRBD1 (6 bases). The CDR3 spans 13 residues. The V gene's germline CDR1 is MRHNA and CDR2 SNTAGT. The ends were cut back, 2 bases at V and 7 bases at J, with 11 bases in the middle.

This rearrangement joins TRBV6-1 to TRBJ1-1, with D hard to call. Germline-derived CDR1 and CDR2 are MNHNS and SASEGT. CDR3 length: 16 residues. Trimming removed 1 base from V and 0 bases from J, with 12 bases in between. The chain's CDR3 is CASSEVPGLMNTEAFF. CDR3 sequence (DNA): TGTGCCAGCAGTGAAGTACCGGGCTTGATGAACACTGAAGCTTTCTTT.

The V call is TRBV28, the J call TRBJ2-7; D is perhaps TRBD1 or TRBD2 (6 bases each). The CDR3 runs to 13 residues. The germline V gene encodes CDR1 MDHEN and CDR2 SYDVKM. The ends were cut back, 3 bases at V and 6 bases at J, with 12 bases in the middle. The CDR3 DNA follows: TGTGCCAGCAGTTTCAACAAGGGGGGCGAGCAGTACTTC. Translated, it gives CASSFNKGGEQYF.

The table lists this clonotype with many counts. This chain connects TRBV6-9 to TRBJ2-5; the D gene could be TRBD1 or TRBD2 (5 bases each). The germline CDR1 and CDR2 sequences are MNHGY and SVAAGI. This CDR3 contains 13 residues. Trimming took 4 bases from V and 5 from J, leaving 11 bases between them. The DNA for the CDR3 is TGTGCCAGCAGTTGGGGGTCGGTGGAGACCCAGTACTTC. It is translated as CASSWGSVETQYF.